This T cell receptor beta chain stems from a study of cytomegalovirus exposure and HLA in healthy donors. With 0 bases clipped from V and 7 bases from J, the junction kept 4 bases outside the gene matches. Germline V gene lookup returns CDR1 SGHNT and CDR2 YYREEE (reference sequence). The CDR3 spans 14 residues. PCR was performed using 60 Vbeta and 13 Jbeta primers. The method was immunoSEQ multiplex PCR; TCRdb's version includes in-frame clones alone and lacks a portion of them. The table lists around 190,000 clones, roughly 81% of them singletons, with approximately 3% in the top ten. The chain joins TRBV5-4 to TRBJ2-4; TRBD1 matches at 7 bases. This receptor was identified in a woman aged 25-40 years in good health and CMV-seropositive. The sequencing sample was made of PBMCs. Here the CDR3 reads CASSLDTGVNIQYF. For the CDR3, the DNA is TGTGCCAGCAGCTTGGATACAGGGGTTAACATTCAGTACTTC.